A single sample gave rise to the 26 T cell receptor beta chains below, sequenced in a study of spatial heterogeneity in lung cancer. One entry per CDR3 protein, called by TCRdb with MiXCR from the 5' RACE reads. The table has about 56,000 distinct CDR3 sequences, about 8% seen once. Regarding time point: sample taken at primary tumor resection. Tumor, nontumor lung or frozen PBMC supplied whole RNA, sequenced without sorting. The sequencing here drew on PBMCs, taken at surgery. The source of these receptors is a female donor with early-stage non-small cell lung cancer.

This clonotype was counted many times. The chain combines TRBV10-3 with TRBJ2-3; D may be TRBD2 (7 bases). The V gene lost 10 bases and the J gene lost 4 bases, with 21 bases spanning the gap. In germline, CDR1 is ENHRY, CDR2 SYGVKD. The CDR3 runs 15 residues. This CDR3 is CATAQGGGVADTQYF. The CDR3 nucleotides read TGTGCCACCGCGCAAGGAGGGGGGGTTGCAGATACGCAGTATTTT.

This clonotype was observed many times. The CDR3 nucleotides are TGTGCCAGCAGCCAAGAAGGGGTGGGATCTGAAGCTTTCTTT. This translates into CASSQEGVGSEAFF. This sequence joins TRBV11-2 and TRBJ1-1; D is perhaps TRBD1 (5 bases). The CDR3 runs to 14 residues. CDR1 is SGHAT and CDR2 is FQNNGV in the germline V gene. V lost 5 bases and J 6 bases, leaving 16 bases between the germline ends.

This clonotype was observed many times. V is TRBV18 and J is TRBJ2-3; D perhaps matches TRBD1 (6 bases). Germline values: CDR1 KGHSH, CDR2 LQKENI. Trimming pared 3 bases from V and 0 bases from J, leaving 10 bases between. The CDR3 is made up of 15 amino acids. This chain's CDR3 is CASSPRGSSTDTQYF. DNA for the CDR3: TGTGCCAGCTCACCGAGGGGGTCTAGCACAGATACGCAGTATTTT.

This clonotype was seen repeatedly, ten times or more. As DNA, the CDR3 is TGTGCCAGCAGTTTTCATCCTTTTAACGGCTACACCTTC. This translates into CASSFHPFNGYTF. The V gene is TRBV12-3 or TRBV12-4, the J gene TRBJ1-2; D gene uncertain. With 3 bases removed from V and 8 bases from J, the gap between germline ends came to 13 bases. This CDR3 has 13 residues.

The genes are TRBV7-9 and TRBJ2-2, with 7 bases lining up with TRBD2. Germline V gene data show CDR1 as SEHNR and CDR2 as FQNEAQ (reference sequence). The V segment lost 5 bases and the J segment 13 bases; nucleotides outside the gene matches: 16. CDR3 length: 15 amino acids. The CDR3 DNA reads TGTGCCAGCAGCCAAGGTGGACTAGAAGTGTCCGGGCTGTTTTTT. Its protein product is CASSQGGLEVSGLFF.

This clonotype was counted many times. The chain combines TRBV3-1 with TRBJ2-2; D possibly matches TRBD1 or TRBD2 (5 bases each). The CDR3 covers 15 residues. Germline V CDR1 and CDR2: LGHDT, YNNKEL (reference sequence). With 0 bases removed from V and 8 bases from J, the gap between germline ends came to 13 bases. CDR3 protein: CASSQETGRKGELFF. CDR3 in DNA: TGTGCCAGCAGCCAAGAGACGGGGCGCAAGGGGGAGCTGTTTTTT. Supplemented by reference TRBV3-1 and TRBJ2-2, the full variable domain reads DTAVSQTPKYLVTQMGNDKSIKCEQNLGHDTMYWYKQDSKKFLKIMFSYNNKELIINETVPNRFSPKSPDKAHLNLHINSLELGDSAVYFCASSQETGRKGELFFGEGSRLTVL.

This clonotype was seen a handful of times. The CDR3 here is CATSDRVRDTQYF. As DNA, the CDR3 is TGTGCCACCAGTGATCGGGTCCGAGATACGCAGTATTTT. The chain links TRBV24-1 to TRBJ2-3; D is unresolved. V was shortened by 3 bases and J by 5 bases, with 8 bases between the two germline ends. The CDR3 has 13 residues. Germline V lookup: CDR1 KGHDR, CDR2 SFDVKD.

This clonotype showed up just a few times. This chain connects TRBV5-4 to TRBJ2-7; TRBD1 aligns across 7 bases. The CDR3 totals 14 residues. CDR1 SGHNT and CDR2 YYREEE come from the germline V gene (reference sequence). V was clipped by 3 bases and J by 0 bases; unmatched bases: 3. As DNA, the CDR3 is TGTGCCAGCAGCTCGGACAGGAGCTCCTACGAGCAGTACTTC. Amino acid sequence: CASSSDRSSYEQYF.

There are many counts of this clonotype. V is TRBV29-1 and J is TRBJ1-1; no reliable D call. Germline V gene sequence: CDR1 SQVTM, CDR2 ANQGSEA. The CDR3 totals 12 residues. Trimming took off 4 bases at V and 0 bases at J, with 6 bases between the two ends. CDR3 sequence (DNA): TGCAGCGTTGTTCCGATGAACACTGAAGCTTTCTTT. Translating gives CSVVPMNTEAFF. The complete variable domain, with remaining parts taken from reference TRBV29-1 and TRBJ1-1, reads SAVISQKPSRDICQRGTSLTIQCQVDSQVTMMFWYRQQPGQSLTLIATANQGSEATYESGFVIDKFPISRPNLTFSTLTVSNMSPEDSSIYLCSVVPMNTEAFFGQGTRLTVV.

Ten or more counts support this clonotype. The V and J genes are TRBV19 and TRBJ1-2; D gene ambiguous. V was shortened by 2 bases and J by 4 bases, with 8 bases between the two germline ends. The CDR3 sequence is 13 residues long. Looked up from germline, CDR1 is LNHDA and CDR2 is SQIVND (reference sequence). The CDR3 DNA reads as TGTGCCAGTAGTATACAAGGGTTCTATGGCTACACCTTC. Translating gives CASSIQGFYGYTF.

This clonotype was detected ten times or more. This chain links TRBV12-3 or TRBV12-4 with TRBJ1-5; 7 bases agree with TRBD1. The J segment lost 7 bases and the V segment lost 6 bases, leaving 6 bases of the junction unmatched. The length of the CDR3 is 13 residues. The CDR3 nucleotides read TGTGCCAGCAGGGGGACAGAGGGGCAGCCCCAGCATTTT. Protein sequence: CASRGTEGQPQHF.

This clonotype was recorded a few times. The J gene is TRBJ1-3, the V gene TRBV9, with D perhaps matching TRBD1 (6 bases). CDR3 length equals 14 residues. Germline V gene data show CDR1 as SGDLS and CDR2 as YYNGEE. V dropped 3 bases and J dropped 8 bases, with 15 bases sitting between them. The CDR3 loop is CASSARDTPHTIYF. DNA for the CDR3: TGTGCCAGCAGCGCCCGGGACACACCTCACACCATATATTTT.

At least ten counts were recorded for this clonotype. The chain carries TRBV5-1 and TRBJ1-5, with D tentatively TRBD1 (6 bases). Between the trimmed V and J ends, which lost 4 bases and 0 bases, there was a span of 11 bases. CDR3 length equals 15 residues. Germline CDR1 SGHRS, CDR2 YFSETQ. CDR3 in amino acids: CASSPGQSSNQPQHF. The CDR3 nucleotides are TGCGCCAGCAGCCCCGGACAGTCTAGCAATCAGCCCCAGCATTTT.

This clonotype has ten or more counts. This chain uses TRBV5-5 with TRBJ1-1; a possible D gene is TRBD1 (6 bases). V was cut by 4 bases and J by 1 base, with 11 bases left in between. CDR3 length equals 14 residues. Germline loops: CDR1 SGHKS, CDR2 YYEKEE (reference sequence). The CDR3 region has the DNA TGTGCCAGCAGCCCGACAGGAGGGAACACTGAAGCTTTCTTT. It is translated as CASSPTGGNTEAFF. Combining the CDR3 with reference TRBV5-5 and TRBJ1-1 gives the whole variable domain DAGVTQSPTHLIKTRGQQVTLRCSPISGHKSVSWYQQVLGQGPQFIFQYYEKEERGRGNFPDRFSARQFPNYSSELNVNALLLGDSALYLCASSPTGGNTEAFFGQGTRLTVV.

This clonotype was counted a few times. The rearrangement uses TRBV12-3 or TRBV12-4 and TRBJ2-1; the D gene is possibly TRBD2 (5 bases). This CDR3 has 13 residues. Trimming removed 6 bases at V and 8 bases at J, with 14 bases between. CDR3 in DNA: TGTGCCAGCAGGGGATCGGGGTTGGATGAGCAGTTCTTC. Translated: CASRGSGLDEQFF.

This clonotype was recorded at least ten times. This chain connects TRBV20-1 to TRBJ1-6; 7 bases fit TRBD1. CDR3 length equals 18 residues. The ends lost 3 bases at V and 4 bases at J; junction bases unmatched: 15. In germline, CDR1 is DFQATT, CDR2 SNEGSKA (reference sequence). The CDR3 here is CSASSLAREGAYNSPLHF. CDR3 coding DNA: TGCAGTGCTAGTAGCTTAGCCAGGGAGGGGGCTTATAATTCACCCCTCCACTTT.

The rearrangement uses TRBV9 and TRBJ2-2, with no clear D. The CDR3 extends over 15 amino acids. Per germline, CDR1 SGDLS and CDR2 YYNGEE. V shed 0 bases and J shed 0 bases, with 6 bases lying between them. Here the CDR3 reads CASSVDGTNTGELFF. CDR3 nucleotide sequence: TGTGCCAGCAGCGTAGACGGCACGAACACCGGGGAGCTGTTTTTT.

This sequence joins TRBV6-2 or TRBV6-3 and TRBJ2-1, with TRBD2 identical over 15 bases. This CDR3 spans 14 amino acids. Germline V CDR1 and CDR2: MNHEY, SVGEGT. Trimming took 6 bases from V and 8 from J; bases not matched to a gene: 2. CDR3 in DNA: TGTGCCAGCAGAAGGACTAGCGGGAGGGATGAGCAGTTCTTC. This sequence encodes CASRRTSGRDEQFF.

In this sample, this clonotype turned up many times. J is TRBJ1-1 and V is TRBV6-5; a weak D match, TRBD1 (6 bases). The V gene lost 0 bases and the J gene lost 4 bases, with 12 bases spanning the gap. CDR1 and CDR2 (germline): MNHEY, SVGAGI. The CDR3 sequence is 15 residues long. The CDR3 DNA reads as TGTGCCAGCAGTTACTCCCAGGGGAGTCGCACTGAAGCTTTCTTT. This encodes CASSYSQGSRTEAFF.

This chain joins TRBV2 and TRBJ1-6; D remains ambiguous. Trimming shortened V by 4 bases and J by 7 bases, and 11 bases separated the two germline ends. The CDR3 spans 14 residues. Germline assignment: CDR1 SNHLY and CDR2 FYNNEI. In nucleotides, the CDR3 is TGTGCCAGCAGTGCTACCGGGCAAAATTCACCCCTCCACTTT. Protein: CASSATGQNSPLHF.

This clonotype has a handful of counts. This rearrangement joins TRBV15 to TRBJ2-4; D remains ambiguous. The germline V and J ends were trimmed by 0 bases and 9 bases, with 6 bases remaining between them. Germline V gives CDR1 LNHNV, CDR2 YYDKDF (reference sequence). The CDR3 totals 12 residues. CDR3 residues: CATSRDRSIQYF. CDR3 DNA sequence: TGTGCCACCAGCAGAGATCGGTCCATTCAGTACTTC.

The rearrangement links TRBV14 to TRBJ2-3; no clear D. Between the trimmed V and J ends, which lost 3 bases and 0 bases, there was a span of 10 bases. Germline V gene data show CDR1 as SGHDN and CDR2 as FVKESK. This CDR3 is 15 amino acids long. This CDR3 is CASSHRTTSTDTQYF. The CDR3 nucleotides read TGTGCCAGCAGCCATAGGACCACTAGCACAGATACGCAGTATTTT.

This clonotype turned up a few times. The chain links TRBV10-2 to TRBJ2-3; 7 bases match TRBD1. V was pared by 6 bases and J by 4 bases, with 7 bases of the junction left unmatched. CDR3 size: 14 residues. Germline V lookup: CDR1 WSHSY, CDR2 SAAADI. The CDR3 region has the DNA TGCGCCAGCAGGGGACAGCCAAAGGCAGATACGCAGTATTTT. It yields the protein CASRGQPKADTQYF.

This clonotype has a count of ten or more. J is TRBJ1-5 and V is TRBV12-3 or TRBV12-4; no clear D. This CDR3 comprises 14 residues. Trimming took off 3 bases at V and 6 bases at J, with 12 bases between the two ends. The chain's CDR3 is CASSFLWSSQPQHF. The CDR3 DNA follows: TGTGCCAGCAGTTTTCTATGGTCAAGTCAGCCCCAGCATTTT.

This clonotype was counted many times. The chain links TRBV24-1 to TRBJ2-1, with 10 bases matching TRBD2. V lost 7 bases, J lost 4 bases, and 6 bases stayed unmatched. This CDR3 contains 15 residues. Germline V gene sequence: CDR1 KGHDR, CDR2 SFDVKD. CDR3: CATRARTSGYNEQFF. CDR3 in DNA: TGTGCCACCAGAGCCAGGACTAGCGGATACAATGAGCAGTTCTTC.

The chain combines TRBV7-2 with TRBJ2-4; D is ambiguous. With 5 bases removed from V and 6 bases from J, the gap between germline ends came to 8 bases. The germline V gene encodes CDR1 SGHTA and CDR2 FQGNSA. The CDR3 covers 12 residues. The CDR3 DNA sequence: TGTGCCAGCAGCCCCCGAGGAAACATTCAGTACTTC. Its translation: CASSPRGNIQYF.